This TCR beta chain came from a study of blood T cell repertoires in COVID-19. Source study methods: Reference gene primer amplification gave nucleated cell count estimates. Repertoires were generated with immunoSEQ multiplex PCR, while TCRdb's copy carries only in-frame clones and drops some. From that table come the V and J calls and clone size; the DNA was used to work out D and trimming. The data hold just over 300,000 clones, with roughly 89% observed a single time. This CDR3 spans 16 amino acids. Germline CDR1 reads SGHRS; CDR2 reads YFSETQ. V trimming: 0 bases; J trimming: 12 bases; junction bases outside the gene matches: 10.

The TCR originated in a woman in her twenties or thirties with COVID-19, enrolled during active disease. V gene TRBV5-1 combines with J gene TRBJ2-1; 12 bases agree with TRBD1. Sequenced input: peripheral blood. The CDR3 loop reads CASSLAPGQGAYGQFF. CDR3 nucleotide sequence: TGCGCCAGCAGCTTGGCCCCGGGACAGGGGGCGTATGGGCAGTTCTTC. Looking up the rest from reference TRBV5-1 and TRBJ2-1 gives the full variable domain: KAGVTQTPRYLIKTRGQQVTLSCSPISGHRSVSWYQQTPGQGLQFLFEYFSETQRNKGNFPGRFSGRQFSNSRSEMNVSTLELGDSALYLCASSLAPGQGAYGQFFGPGTRLTVL.